This T cell receptor (beta chain) was recovered during a study of early T cells in non-severe SARS-CoV-2 infection. Germline V CDR1 and CDR2: LGHNA, YSLEER. The CDR3 is made up of 19 amino acids. Trimming took off 1 base at V and 4 bases at J, with 23 bases between the two ends. TCRdb called the 5' RACE reads again in MiXCR, with one record for every CDR3 protein. Of tens of thousands of distinct CDR3 sequences in the sample, roughly 7.3% were seen once. This clonotype was counted many times. The chain joins TRBV4-3 to TRBJ2-1, with D unresolved. The TCR comes from an adult who was a healthcare worker with PCR-confirmed SARS-CoV-2 infection or an uninfected control (not recorded which). Material for sequencing was whole blood. The CDR3 is CASSQGSVTADLQYNEQFF. The CDR3 DNA reads as TGCGCCAGCAGCCAAGGCAGTGTGACGGCGGACCTGCAATACAATGAGCAGTTCTTC.